The T cell receptor (beta chain) under discussion was sequenced for a study of blood T cells in healthy people across ages. This clonotype came up many times. The antigen remains undetermined. Caucasian, healthy and from Russia, the donors were aged between roughly 6 and 95. Each sample provided at least 6 micrograms of extracted total RNA. Germline loops: CDR1 SEHNR, CDR2 FQNEAQ (reference sequence). Between the trimmed V and J ends, which lost 1 base and 3 bases, there was a span of 7 bases. The CDR3 covers 13 residues. Then a second PCR, running about 6 to 12 cycles, was carried out with a sample-barcoded 5' primer and a J-beta primer mix. Every cDNA molecule carried a tag from a template-switch adaptor bearing 12 random nucleotides. TCRdb re-derived calls from the 5' RACE reads in MiXCR, one entry per CDR3 protein. Found here are roughly 650,000 distinct CDR3 sequences, less than 40% of them singletons; the top ten hold 15%.

Study-level points and caveats: As naive T cell percentage varied, TCR beta diversity correlated strongly with it.

Sequenced material: blood. This TCR derives from an elderly woman in good health. This chain links TRBV7-9 with TRBJ2-7; D is unclear. The CDR3 bases are TGTGCCAGCAGCTTAGACCCCATCTACGAGCAGTACTTC. It codes for CASSLDPIYEQYF.